This T cell receptor (beta chain) was captured by sequencing in a study of identifying expanded T cells in peripheral blood. Study-level points and caveats: Over two and four weeks, about 15 and 18 clones changed, versus approximately 1.2 between replicates.

This clone was recorded once. Its target is not known. Germline CDR1 and CDR2: SGHNT and YENEEA. Trimming removed 3 bases from V and 3 bases from J, with 9 bases in between. This CDR3 is built from 15 residues. Collection occurred without any documented infections or immune events in donors. Only in-frame clones appear in the TCRdb table, and some are missing; sequencing was by immunoSEQ multiplex PCR. The repertoire holds 120,000 or so clones, with 75% to 90% as singletons. The sequence came from a person aged 18 to 75 in good health. The chain uses TRBV11-3 and TRBJ1-6; weak D call: TRBD1 (5 bases). The sequenced material came from blood. CDR3 nucleotides: TGTGCCAGCAGCTTTTCCCAGGGCTATAATTCACCCCTCCACTTT. Amino acid sequence: CASSFSQGYNSPLHF.